These 26 T cell receptor beta chains share one sample of origin, sequenced in a study of CD4 T cells in relation to SARS-CoV-2 and coronaviruses (dated by TCRdb to about 2021). Receptor amplification or capture employed the immunoSEQ multiplex PCR assay. Sourced from immuneACCESS, this table was stored by TCRdb with only in-frame sequences that have V and J called. A share of the clones is absent; for the studies checked, an unresolved V gene accounts for under half, and the remainder has no known explanation. The table for this sample lists about 37,000 clones; roughly 88% of them were counted only once. The ten largest clones take up less than 4% of the sample. The specimen sequenced was memory CD4+ T cells from PBMCs. Interpreted using the paper, the cell subset or site label stands for: memory (non-naive) CD4+ T cells. The origin of the receptors is an adult with COVID-19.

The J gene is TRBJ2-3, the V gene TRBV18; 8 nucleotides align to TRBD1. V shed 4 bases and J 4 bases; nucleotides not matched to a gene: 4. CDR3 size: 14 residues. Per germline, CDR1 KGHSH and CDR2 LQKENI. The CDR3 DNA is TGTGCCAGCTCACTCGACAGGGGCCCAGATACGCAGTATTTT. Its translation: CASSLDRGPDTQYF.

The chain recombines TRBV7-2 with TRBJ1-2; 8 nucleotides agree with TRBD1. CDR1 and CDR2 from the germline V gene are SGHTA and FQGNSA. The CDR3 totals 15 residues. J lost 5 bases, V lost 2 bases, and 7 bases had no gene match. The CDR3 DNA reads as TGTGCCAGCAGCTTATACATGACAGGGGTGTATGGCTACACCTTC. Protein sequence: CASSLYMTGVYGYTF. Based on the CDR3 plus reference TRBV7-2 and TRBJ1-2, the full variable domain is GAGVSQSPSNKVTEKGKDVELRCDPISGHTALYWYRQSLGQGLEFLIYFQGNSAPDKSGLPSDRFSAERTGGSVSTLTIQRTQQEDSAVYLCASSLYMTGVYGYTFGSGTRLTVV.

CDR3 sequence reads: CASIRTGGGQPQHF. The CDR3, as DNA: TGTGCCAGTATTCGGACAGGGGGAGGTCAGCCCCAGCATTTT. The genes are TRBV19 and TRBJ1-5; TRBD1 aligns across 10 bases. This CDR3 is 14 amino acids long. With V trimmed by 7 bases and J by 6 bases, 6 bases remained unmatched. In germline, CDR1 is LNHDA, CDR2 SQIVND (reference sequence).

V gene TRBV6-1 combines with J gene TRBJ2-4, with 7 bases aligning to TRBD2. The J segment lost 9 bases and the V segment lost 2 bases, leaving 13 bases of the junction unmatched. Germline V gives CDR1 MNHNS, CDR2 SASEGT. This CDR3 spans 16 amino acids. The CDR3 DNA follows: TGTGCCAGCAGTGAACGGGGGGAGGTCCCCGGTGGCATTCAGTACTTC. Translating it yields CASSERGEVPGGIQYF.

This clone was detected only once. This chain uses TRBV4-1 with TRBJ2-7; 7 bases are a match to TRBD2. Germline V gene sequence: CDR1 MGHRA, CDR2 YSYEKL. CDR3 length: 15 residues. J gave up 5 bases and V 3 bases, and 10 bases lay outside the gene matches. CDR3 loop: CASSQRAGVLNEQYF. CDR3 bases: TGCGCCAGCAGCCAGAGGGCGGGAGTTCTTAACGAGCAGTACTTC.

The V call is TRBV12-3 or TRBV12-4, the J call TRBJ1-1, with D unclear. Trimming pared 2 bases from V and 3 bases from J, leaving 7 bases between. The CDR3 is made up of 13 amino acids. CDR3 coding DNA: TGTGCCAGCAGTTTACAGGTAGACACTGAAGCTTTCTTT. Protein sequence: CASSLQVDTEAFF.

The rearrangement links TRBV5-6 to TRBJ2-7, with D possibly matching TRBD2 (6 bases). The CDR3 consists of 16 residues. Germline lookup yields CDR1 SGHDT and CDR2 YYEEEE. Deletions cut 4 bases from V and 1 base from J, with 18 bases between. CDR3 DNA: TGTGCCAGCAGCGCTGGACTATTTTTCACTTCCTACGAGCAGTACTTC. Residues: CASSAGLFFTSYEQYF. The full variable domain, completed using reference TRBV5-6 and TRBJ2-7, is DAGVTQSPTHLIKTRGQQVTLRCSPKSGHDTVSWYQQALGQGPQFIFQYYEEEERQRGNFPDRFSGHQFPNYSSELNVNALLLGDSALYLCASSAGLFFTSYEQYFGPGTRLTVT.

The V and J genes are TRBV30 and TRBJ2-7, with a tentative D call TRBD2 (6 bases). This CDR3 has 15 residues. Germline lookup yields CDR1 GTSNPN and CDR2 SVGIG (reference sequence). Trimming pared 2 bases from V and 5 bases from J, leaving 19 bases between. The CDR3 protein is CAWSRGTPPGDEQYF. CDR3 sequence (DNA): TGTGCCTGGAGTCGGGGTACACCCCCGGGGGACGAGCAGTACTTC.

CDR3 coding DNA: TGTGCCAGCAGGAAAACAGGGGGGGCTGAAGCTTTCTTT. It is translated as CASRKTGGAEAFF. The J gene is TRBJ1-1, the V gene TRBV2; TRBD1 agrees at 8 bases. CDR1 is SNHLY, CDR2 FYNNEI, per germline. V shed 6 bases and J 6 bases; nucleotides not matched to a gene: 6. This CDR3 is 13 amino acids long.

The genes are TRBV19 and TRBJ2-5; D is uncertain. The CDR3 totals 11 residues. Germline loops: CDR1 LNHDA, CDR2 SQIVND (reference sequence). The V gene lost 5 bases and the J gene lost 5 bases, with 6 bases spanning the gap. CDR3 bases: TGTGCCAGTAGTCTGGCCGAGACCCAGTACTTC. Translated, it gives CASSLAETQYF.

This rearrangement joins TRBV5-1 to TRBJ2-7; 7 nucleotides match TRBD1. Looked up from germline, CDR1 is SGHRS and CDR2 is YFSETQ. Trimming at V came to 0 bases and at J to 4 bases, leaving 13 bases not matched to a gene. This CDR3 is 17 amino acids long. In DNA form, the CDR3 reads TGCGCCAGCAGCTTGGATTCGACAGGGTCTTTTTCATACGAGCAGTACTTC. This codes for CASSLDSTGSFSYEQYF.

The rearrangement joins TRBV9 to TRBJ2-7; no reliable D call. CDR1 and CDR2 from the germline V gene are SGDLS and YYNGEE. The CDR3 covers 14 residues. Trimming shortened V by 4 bases and J by 4 bases, and 15 bases separated the two germline ends. CDR3 in DNA: TGTGCCAGCAGCCCGACCACTATCATTTACGAGCAGTACTTC. This sequence encodes CASSPTTIIYEQYF.

The chain combines TRBV9 with TRBJ1-2; D is uncertain. V dropped 4 bases and J dropped 1 base, with 5 bases sitting between them. The length of the CDR3 is 12 residues. Germline assignment: CDR1 SGDLS and CDR2 YYNGEE. In DNA, the CDR3 is TGTGCCAGCAGCAGGGATAACTATGGCTACACCTTC. It encodes CASSRDNYGYTF.

This clone was observed a handful of times. The rearrangement joins TRBV7-9 to TRBJ2-1; perhaps TRBD1 as D (6 bases). Trimming took 4 bases from V and 3 from J, leaving 19 bases between them. Germline loops: CDR1 SEHNR, CDR2 FQNEAQ (reference sequence). This CDR3 contains 17 residues. This chain's CDR3 is CASSSTVPGQSYNEQFF. The CDR3 DNA is TGTGCCAGCAGCTCGACGGTACCGGGACAAAGCTACAATGAGCAGTTCTTC. The whole variable domain, remainder taken from reference TRBV7-9 and TRBJ2-1, is DTGVSQNPRHKITKRGQNVTFRCDPISEHNRLYWYRQTLGQGPEFLTYFQNEAQLEKSRLLSDRFSAERPKGSFSTLEIQRTEQGDSAMYLCASSSTVPGQSYNEQFFGPGTRLTVL.

V usage is TRBV3-1 (or the pseudogene TRBV3-2) and J usage is TRBJ1-3, with D tentatively TRBD1 (5 bases). The germline V gene has CDR1 LGHDT and CDR2 YNNKEL (reference sequence). V lost 3 bases, J lost 0 bases, and 6 bases lay in between. CDR3 length: 14 amino acids. The chain's CDR3 is CASSQGHSGNTIYF. As DNA, the CDR3 is TGTGCCAGCAGCCAGGGGCACTCTGGAAACACCATATATTTT.

The chain combines TRBV2 with TRBJ2-7; 8 bases fit TRBD1. V trimming: 7 bases; J trimming: 0 bases; junction bases outside the gene matches: 5. This CDR3 region has 14 residues. Looked up from germline, CDR1 is SNHLY and CDR2 is FYNNEI. The CDR3 coding sequence is TGTGCCAGCACTTCTACAGGGGGCTCCTACGAGCAGTACTTC. This gives the protein CASTSTGGSYEQYF.

In its sample, this clone was seen a few times. This sequence joins TRBV7-9 and TRBJ2-3; D is undetermined. Trimming left V 6 bases short and J 2 bases short, with 12 bases between. Germline assignment: CDR1 SEHNR and CDR2 FQNEAQ (reference sequence). CDR3 length: 14 amino acids. The CDR3 here is CASRFKGTTDTQYF. The CDR3 coding sequence is TGTGCCAGCAGGTTCAAGGGCACCACAGATACGCAGTATTTT. The variable domain in full, with the rest retrieved from reference TRBV7-9 and TRBJ2-3, is DTGVSQNPRHKITKRGQNVTFRCDPISEHNRLYWYRQTLGQGPEFLTYFQNEAQLEKSRLLSDRFSAERPKGSFSTLEIQRTEQGDSAMYLCASRFKGTTDTQYFGPGTRLTVL.

This clone has a handful of counts. This chain connects TRBV4-2 to TRBJ2-2; D possibly matches TRBD1 or TRBD2 (5 bases each). CDR1 and CDR2 (germline): LGHNA, YNFKEQ. Trimming cost V 0 bases and J 5 bases, with 10 bases left between them. The CDR3 is 15 residues long. Here the CDR3 DNA reads TGTGCCAGCAGCCAAGAGGGCAGGGAGACCGGGGAGCTGTTTTTT. Translation: CASSQEGRETGELFF.

The V call is TRBV5-1, the J call TRBJ2-3; TRBD2 aligns across 16 bases. The CDR3 runs 20 residues. V dropped 2 bases and J dropped 4; count of bases not matched to a gene: 13. Germline values: CDR1 SGHRS, CDR2 YFSETQ. DNA for the CDR3: TGCGCCAGCAGCTTCCCGGGACTAGCGGGAGGGCCGTCACTCGCAGATACGCAGTATTTT. Residues: CASSFPGLAGGPSLADTQYF.

This clone was seen more than once but under ten times. The V gene is TRBV5-4, the J gene TRBJ1-1, with a weak D call TRBD1 (5 bases). Germline-derived CDR1 and CDR2 are SGHNT and YYREEE (reference sequence). V shed 4 bases and J shed 3 bases, with 16 bases lying between them. The CDR3 is 15 residues long. The CDR3 nucleotides are TGTGCCAGCAGCCCTGGGGCCGACAGCTACACTGAAGCTTTCTTT. It codes for CASSPGADSYTEAFF.

This clone was picked up one time. The rearrangement uses TRBV6-5 and TRBJ2-7, with 9 nucleotides matching TRBD1. This CDR3 region has 13 residues. CDR1 and CDR2 (germline): MNHEY, SVGAGI. Trimming at V came to 8 bases and at J to 6 bases, leaving 8 bases not matched to a gene. In DNA form, the CDR3 reads TGTGCCAGCCGGGACAGGGACCATTTCGAGCAGTACTTC. This sequence encodes CASRDRDHFEQYF.

J is TRBJ2-1 and V is TRBV11-2; 8 bases match TRBD2. Germline lookup yields CDR1 SGHAT and CDR2 FQNNGV. V shed 1 base, J shed 12 bases, and the junction held 14 bases outside the gene matches. The CDR3 runs to 16 residues. The CDR3 coding sequence is TGTGCCAGCAGCTTAGTTCGGACTAGCCAAAGCTTGGGGCAGTTCTTC. Its protein product is CASSLVRTSQSLGQFF.

V and J are TRBV28 and TRBJ1-2, with D possibly TRBD1 on 5 matching bases. Looked up from germline, CDR1 is MDHEN and CDR2 is SYDVKM. V lost 5 bases and J 4 bases, leaving 17 bases between the germline ends. The CDR3 sequence is 15 residues long. The CDR3 sequence: CASSPGTGGLYGYTF. CDR3 DNA sequence: TGTGCCAGCAGTCCCGGGACGGGCGGACTCTATGGCTACACCTTC.

The chain recombines TRBV28 with TRBJ2-1; D is uncertain. Germline loops: CDR1 MDHEN, CDR2 SYDVKM. The ends were cut back, 3 bases at V and 3 bases at J, with 0 bases in the middle. The CDR3 covers 11 residues. The CDR3 DNA follows: TGTGCCAGCAGTTTCTACAATGAGCAGTTCTTC. Encoded protein: CASSFYNEQFF.

The rearrangement uses TRBV9 and TRBJ1-3; D ambiguous. CDR1 and CDR2 from the germline V gene are SGDLS and YYNGEE. The CDR3 has 14 residues. V was shortened by 2 bases and J by 0 bases, with 6 bases between the two germline ends. CDR3 nucleotides: TGTGCCAGCAGCGTGACAAGCTCTGGAAACACCATATATTTT. Its translation: CASSVTSSGNTIYF.

The CDR3 spells CASSYSRQETQYF. As DNA, the CDR3 is TGTGCCAGCAGTTACTCTAGACAAGAGACCCAGTACTTC. The J gene is TRBJ2-5, the V gene TRBV6-2 or TRBV6-3, with no clear D. Trimming stripped 0 bases from V and 2 bases from J, with 4 bases between. The CDR3 is made up of 13 amino acids. Germline assignment: CDR1 MNHEY and CDR2 SVGEGT.